Sequencing of this T cell receptor (beta chain) was carried out in a study of PD-L1 blockade in urothelial cancer. In the study overall: Intravenous atezolizumab, 1,200 mg every 3 weeks, was begun by patients in the mid-2010s. In the patient group, about 90% of the roughly 29 were males with bladder-origin urothelial cancer. Blood was analyzed 3 weeks (second dose) and 6 weeks after treatment start.

The time point here: pretreatment peripheral blood. Urothelial carcinoma affected the patients, and it was locally advanced or metastatic. CDR3 length: 16 residues. V was trimmed by 0 bases and J by 6 bases, leaving 16 bases between them. Germline V gene lookup returns CDR1 MNHNS and CDR2 SASEGT. Clones were read by immunoSEQ multiplex PCR, and TCRdb kept only the in-frame ones, dropping some. The sample records more than 50,000 clones, 80% to 85% being singletons. Sequencing was performed on PBMCs, taken around atezolizumab (anti-PD-L1) treatment. The chain joins TRBV6-1 to TRBJ2-3, with TRBD2 as a possible D gene (6 bases). The source of this sequence is a man between 70 and 80 years old with urothelial cancer. CDR3 in DNA: TGTGCCAGCAGTGAAGCGCAGTCGGGAGCGGCGGATACGCAGTATTTT. Its protein is CASSEAQSGAADTQYF.